These T cell receptor beta chains were read from a single sample in a study of blood T cell repertoires in COVID-19. Produced via immunoSEQ multiplex PCR; TCRdb's table is partial and in-frame only. The data contain over 300,000 clones, around 91% of them seen just once; the ten biggest clones take up 5% to 8.5%. The sequencing sample was made of peripheral blood. The receptors shown here come from a man aged 18 to 29 with active or convalescent COVID-19. CDR3s include the opening cysteine and the closing phenylalanine or tryptophan. The D gene is left open where the match is weak. The size field is filled for only some rows; it gives once, few, many or a size class.

j_call d_call clone_size v_call cdr3_nt cdr3_aa
TRBJ1-2 TRBD1 NA TRBV6-5 TGTGCCAGCAGCTTTGGGACAGGGGGCGGTGGCTACACCTTC CASSFGTGGGGYTF
TRBJ2-2 NA NA TRBV6-2/TRBV6-3 TGTGCCAGCAGTTACGCTGACTCCCTCCCCCAAACCGGGGAGCTGTTTTTT CASSYADSLPQTGELFF
TRBJ2-7 TRBD2 NA TRBV25-1 TGTGCCAGCAGTGAATTGGGCGGGGGGGATGAGCAGTACTTC CASSELGGGDEQYF
TRBJ1-4 TRBD1 NA TRBV5-1 TGCGCCAGCAGCCGACAGGGTTCTAATGAAAAACTGTTTTTT CASSRQGSNEKLFF
TRBJ1-4 TRBD1 NA TRBV9 TGTGCCAGCAGCGCCAGCAGGACAGGGGGCAACGAAAAACTGTTTTTT CASSASRTGGNEKLFF
TRBJ1-5 NA NA TRBV9 TGTGCCAGCAGCGTAGGGCAGGCCTTCAATCAGCCCCAGCATTTT CASSVGQAFNQPQHF
TRBJ1-1 NA NA TRBV30 TGTGCCTGGAGTGACTCCCCGGGGGTGAACACTGAAGCTTTCTTT CAWSDSPGVNTEAFF
TRBJ1-5 TRBD1 NA TRBV28 TGTGCCAGCAGTTACCAGGGGGCTTACAATCAGCCCCAGCATTTT CASSYQGAYNQPQHF
TRBJ1-1 NA once TRBV28 TGTGCCAGTTCGGGACTGATCGCTGAAGCTTTCTTT CASSGLIAEAFF
TRBJ1-1 NA few TRBV6-6 TGTGCCAGCAGTTTAAGGACACAGGGTGGGAACACTGAAGCTTTCTTT CASSLRTQGGNTEAFF
TRBJ1-4 TRBD1 NA TRBV4-3 TGCGCCAGCAGCCAAGGTGACGAGAGGACAGGGGGAGGTGAAAAACTGTTTTTT CASSQGDERTGGGEKLFF
TRBJ1-5 NA NA TRBV28 TGTGCCAGCAGTTTCCTCAAGGGCAGGGGAGACAATCAGCCCCAGCATTTT CASSFLKGRGDNQPQHF
TRBJ1-4 NA NA TRBV19 TGTGCCAGTAACCCTAGCGGGACGGATAATGAAAAACTGTTTTTT CASNPSGTDNEKLFF
TRBJ2-7 NA NA TRBV7-3 TGTGCCAGCAGCTTAAACAGGCAGAACTACGAGCAGTACTTC CASSLNRQNYEQYF
TRBJ2-3 TRBD2 NA TRBV28 TGTGCCAGCACACTTAGCGGGAGGGCGACAGATACGCAGTATTTT CASTLSGRATDTQYF
TRBJ1-5 TRBD1 NA TRBV6-5 TGTGCCAGCAGCTACTGGGGACAGGGGGCTGATCAGCCCCAGCATTTT CASSYWGQGADQPQHF
TRBJ1-2 NA NA TRBV19 TGTGCCAGTAGTATCCCCGGCGGGAGCTATGGCTACACCTTC CASSIPGGSYGYTF
TRBJ1-1 NA few TRBV7-9 TGTGCCAGCGGAGCTAGGACAGCGAACACTGAAGCTTTCTTT CASGARTANTEAFF
TRBJ2-1 TRBD2 NA TRBV19 TGTGCCAGTAGTAGAACTGGTTCTAGCGGGAAATGGAATGAGCAGTTCTTC CASSRTGSSGKWNEQFF
TRBJ1-1 TRBD1 NA TRBV10-3 TGTGCCATCAGTTCCGGGACAGGAGGCTTGAACACTGAAGCTTTCTTT CAISSGTGGLNTEAFF
TRBJ2-1 TRBD2 NA TRBV7-3 TGTGCCAGCAGCTTTTTAGCGGGAGTCTCCTACAATGAGCAGTTCTTC CASSFLAGVSYNEQFF
TRBJ1-1 NA NA TRBV4-3 TGCGCCAGCAGCCAAGTTCGGAGCAGGGAGGGAGAAGCTTTCTTT CASSQVRSREGEAFF
TRBJ2-7 NA NA TRBV7-7 TGTGCTAGCAGCCTAACCCAGACTTCCTACGAGCAGTACTTC CASSLTQTSYEQYF
TRBJ2-7 NA NA TRBV18 TGTGCCAGCTCACAGCGACCCGGGGAGTACGAGCAGTACTTC CASSQRPGEYEQYF
TRBJ2-7 TRBD2 NA TRBV11-2 TGTGCCAGCAGCTTTACTAGCGGGTCATACGAGCAGTACTTC CASSFTSGSYEQYF
TRBJ1-1 NA NA TRBV29-1 TGCAGCGTTGAGGGGCCGTATAACACTGAAGCTTTCTTT CSVEGPYNTEAFF
TRBJ1-2 NA NA TRBV6-5 TGTGCCAGCAAGGGTTCAGGGTCGCGTATAGGCTACACCTTC CASKGSGSRIGYTF
TRBJ2-7 TRBD2 NA TRBV7-2 TGTGCCAGCAGCCCCCGACTAGCGGGGGAGCAGTACTTC CASSPRLAGEQYF
TRBJ1-5 NA few TRBV6-5 TGTGCCAGCAGTTTAAGCCGGGACATCACGGCCCAGCATTTT CASSLSRDITAQHF
TRBJ2-1 NA NA TRBV12-3/TRBV12-4 TGTGCCAGCAGTTCCGGAGGCGGGAAGCAGTTCTTC CASSSGGGKQFF
TRBJ1-4 NA NA TRBV6-5 TGTGCCAGCAGTTACCAAGGCGTTGCGGTTGAAAAACTGTTTTTT CASSYQGVAVEKLFF
TRBJ1-1 TRBD1 NA TRBV4-1 TGCGCCAGCAGCCGGAATCAGGGGGCTAACACTGAAGCTTTCTTT CASSRNQGANTEAFF
TRBJ2-7 TRBD1 NA TRBV6-4 TGTGCCAGCAGTGACCCATGGACAGGGATTTCCTACGAGCAGTACTTC CASSDPWTGISYEQYF
TRBJ2-1 TRBD2 once TRBV3-1/TRBV3-2 TGTGCCAGCAGCCAGGGCGGGAGGTATTACAATGAGCAGTTCTTC CASSQGGRYYNEQFF
TRBJ2-5 TRBD2 NA TRBV28 TGTGCCAGCAGTTTTCTAGCGGGAGGTAGTGAGACCCAGTACTTC CASSFLAGGSETQYF
TRBJ2-1 TRBD1 NA TRBV19 TGTGCCAGTAGTATACGAGGAGGACAGGGGGGTGACAATGAGCAGTTCTTC CASSIRGGQGGDNEQFF
TRBJ1-1 NA NA TRBV20-1 TGCAGTGCTAGCTCAACGGGGGAAGCTTTCTTT CSASSTGEAFF
TRBJ1-5 NA few TRBV10-1 TGCGCCAGCAGCAACAATCAGCCCCAGCATTTT CASSNNQPQHF
TRBJ2-2 NA once TRBV4-3 TGCGCCAGCAGCCCCGTGGGTGGGCATGTGAACACCGGGGAGCTGTTTTTT CASSPVGGHVNTGELFF
TRBJ1-3 NA NA TRBV28 TGTGCCAGCAGTTCGGAGGGGAACTCTGGAAACACCATATATTTT CASSSEGNSGNTIYF
TRBJ2-7 NA NA TRBV6-5 TGTGCCAGCAGTCGGGACCTAGGGGGCGAGCAGTACTTC CASSRDLGGEQYF
TRBJ1-4 TRBD1 NA TRBV7-2 TGTGCCAGCAGCTCGGGACAGTTAACTAATGAAAAACTGTTTTTT CASSSGQLTNEKLFF
TRBJ1-4 NA NA TRBV24-1 TGTGCCACCAGTGACGGGGTGCTATGGCAGGGGAATGAAAAACTGTTTTTT CATSDGVLWQGNEKLFF
TRBJ1-2 NA once TRBV24-1 TGTGCCACCAGTGATTTTACAGGCTACTATGGCTACACCTTC CATSDFTGYYGYTF
TRBJ2-1 NA NA TRBV18 TGTGCCAGCTCACCACAGCCCTCGGATGAGCAGTTCTTC CASSPQPSDEQFF
TRBJ1-5 NA few TRBV7-2 TGTGCCAGCAGCACCCGCGGGGGGCAGCCCCAGCATTTT CASSTRGGQPQHF
TRBJ1-2 TRBD1 NA TRBV24-1 TGTGCCACCAGTGATGTACAGGGGGCAAACTATGGCTACACCTTC CATSDVQGANYGYTF
TRBJ2-2 TRBD1 once TRBV5-1 TGCGCCAGCAGCCTACGGACAGGGTCCACCGGGGAGCTGTTTTTT CASSLRTGSTGELFF
TRBJ2-7 NA NA TRBV2 TGTGCCAGCAGTGAATCGGAGGTCAGGGGACACTACGAGCAGTACTTC CASSESEVRGHYEQYF
TRBJ1-6 NA NA TRBV19 TGTGCCAGTAGTAAGGGGGGGAATTCACCCCTCCACTTT CASSKGGNSPLHF
TRBJ2-1 NA NA TRBV27 TGTGCCAGCAGGCAACAGGGGGGGTACAATGAGCAGTTCTTC CASRQQGGYNEQFF
TRBJ2-2 NA few TRBV6-6 TGTGCCAGCAGTTACATGAGGGCGTGGGCCGGGGAGCTGTTTTTT CASSYMRAWAGELFF
TRBJ1-5 NA once TRBV5-5 TGTGCCAGCAGCTTGGCCCCCGGGGGAAATCAGCCCCAGCATTTT CASSLAPGGNQPQHF